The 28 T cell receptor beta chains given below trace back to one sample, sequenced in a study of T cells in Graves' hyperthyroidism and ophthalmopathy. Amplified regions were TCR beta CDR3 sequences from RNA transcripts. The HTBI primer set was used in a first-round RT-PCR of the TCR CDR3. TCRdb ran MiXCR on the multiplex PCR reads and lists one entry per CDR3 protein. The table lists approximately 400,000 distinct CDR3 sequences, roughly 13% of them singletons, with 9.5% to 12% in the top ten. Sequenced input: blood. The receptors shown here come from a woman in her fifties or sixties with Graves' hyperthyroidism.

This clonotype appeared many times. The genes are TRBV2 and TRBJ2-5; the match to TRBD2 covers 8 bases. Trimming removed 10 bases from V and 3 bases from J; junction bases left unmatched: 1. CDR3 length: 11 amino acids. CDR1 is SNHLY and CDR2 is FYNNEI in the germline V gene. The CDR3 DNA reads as TGTGCCAAAGCGGGGGAAGAGACCCAGTACTTC. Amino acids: CAKAGEETQYF.

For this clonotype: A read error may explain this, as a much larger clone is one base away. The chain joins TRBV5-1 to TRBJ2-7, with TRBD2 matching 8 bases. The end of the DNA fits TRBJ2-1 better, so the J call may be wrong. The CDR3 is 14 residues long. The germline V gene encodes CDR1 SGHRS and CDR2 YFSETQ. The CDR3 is CASSRGGSGDEQFF. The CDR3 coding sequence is TGCGCCAGCAGCCGGGGGGGCAGTGGCGACGAGCAGTTCTTC.

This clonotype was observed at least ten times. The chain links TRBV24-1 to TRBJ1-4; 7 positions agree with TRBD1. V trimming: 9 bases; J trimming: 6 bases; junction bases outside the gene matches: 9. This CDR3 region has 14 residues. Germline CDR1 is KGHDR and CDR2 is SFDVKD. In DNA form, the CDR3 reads TGTGCCACCTCGTACAGGGGAGAGGATGAAAAACTGTTTTTT. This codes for CATSYRGEDEKLFF.

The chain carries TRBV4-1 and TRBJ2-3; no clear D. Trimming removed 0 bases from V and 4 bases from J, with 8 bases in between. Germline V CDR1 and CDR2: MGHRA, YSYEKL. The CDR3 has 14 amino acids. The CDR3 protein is CASSQDRQADTQYF. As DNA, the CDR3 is TGCGCCAGCAGCCAAGATCGCCAGGCAGATACGCAGTATTTT.

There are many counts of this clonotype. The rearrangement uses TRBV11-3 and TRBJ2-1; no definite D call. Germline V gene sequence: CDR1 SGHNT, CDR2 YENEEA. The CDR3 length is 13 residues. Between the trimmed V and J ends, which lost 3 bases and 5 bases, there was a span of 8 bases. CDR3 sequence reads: CASSFGRNNEQFF. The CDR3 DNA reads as TGTGCCAGCAGCTTTGGACGGAACAATGAGCAGTTCTTC. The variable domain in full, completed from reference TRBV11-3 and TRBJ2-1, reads EAGVVQSPRYKIIEKKQPVAFWCNPISGHNTLYWYLQNLGQGPELLIRYENEEAVDDSQLPKDRFSAERLKGVDSTLKIQPAELGDSAVYLCASSFGRNNEQFFGPGTRLTVL.

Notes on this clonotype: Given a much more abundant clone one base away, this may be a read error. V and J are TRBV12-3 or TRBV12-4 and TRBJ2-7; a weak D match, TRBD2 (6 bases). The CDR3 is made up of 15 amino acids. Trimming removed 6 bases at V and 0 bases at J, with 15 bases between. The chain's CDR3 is CASRPSSATSYEQYF. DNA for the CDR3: TGTGCCAGCAGGCCCTCTAGCGCCACCTCCTACGAGCAGTACTTC.

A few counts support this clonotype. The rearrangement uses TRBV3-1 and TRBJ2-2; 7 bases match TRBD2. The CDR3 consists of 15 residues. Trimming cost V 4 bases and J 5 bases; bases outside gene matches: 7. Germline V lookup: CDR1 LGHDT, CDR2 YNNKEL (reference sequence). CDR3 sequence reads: CASSRGAGETGELFF. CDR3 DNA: TGTGCCAGCAGCCGTGGTGCGGGAGAGACCGGGGAGCTGTTTTTT.

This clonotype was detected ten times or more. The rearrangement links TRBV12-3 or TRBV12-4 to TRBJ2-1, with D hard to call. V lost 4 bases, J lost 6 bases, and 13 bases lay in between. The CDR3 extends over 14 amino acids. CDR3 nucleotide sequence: TGTGCCAGCAGTTCCTCAGGATTACTCAATGAGCAGTTCTTC. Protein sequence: CASSSSGLLNEQFF.

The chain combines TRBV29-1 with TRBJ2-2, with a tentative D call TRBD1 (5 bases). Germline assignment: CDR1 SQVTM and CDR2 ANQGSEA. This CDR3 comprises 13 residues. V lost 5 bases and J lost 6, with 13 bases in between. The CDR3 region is CSVKGVAAGELFF. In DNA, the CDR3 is TGCAGCGTTAAAGGGGTCGCCGCCGGGGAGCTGTTTTTT.

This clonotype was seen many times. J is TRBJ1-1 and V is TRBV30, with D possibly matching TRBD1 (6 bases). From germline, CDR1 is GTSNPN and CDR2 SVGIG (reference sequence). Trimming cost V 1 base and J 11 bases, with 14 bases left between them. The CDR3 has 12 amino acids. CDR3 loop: CAWSGSQGFAFF. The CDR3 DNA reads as TGTGCCTGGAGTGGATCGCAGGGGTTCGCTTTCTTT.

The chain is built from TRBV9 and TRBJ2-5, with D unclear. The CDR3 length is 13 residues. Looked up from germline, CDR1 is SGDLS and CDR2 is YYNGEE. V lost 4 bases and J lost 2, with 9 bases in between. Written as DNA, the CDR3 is TGTGCCAGCAGCCTTGCGGAGCAAGAGACCCAGTACTTC. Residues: CASSLAEQETQYF. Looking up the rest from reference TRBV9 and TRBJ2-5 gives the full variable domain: DSGVTQTPKHLITATGQRVTLRCSPRSGDLSVYWYQQSLDQGLQFLIQYYNGEERAKGNILERFSAQQFPDLHSELNLSSLELGDSALYFCASSLAEQETQYFGPGTRLLVL.

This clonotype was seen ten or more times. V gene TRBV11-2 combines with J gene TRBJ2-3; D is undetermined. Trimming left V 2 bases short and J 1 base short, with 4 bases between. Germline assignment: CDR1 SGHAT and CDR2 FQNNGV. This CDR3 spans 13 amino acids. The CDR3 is CASSLQGTDTQYF. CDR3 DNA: TGTGCCAGCAGCTTACAGGGCACAGATACGCAGTATTTT.

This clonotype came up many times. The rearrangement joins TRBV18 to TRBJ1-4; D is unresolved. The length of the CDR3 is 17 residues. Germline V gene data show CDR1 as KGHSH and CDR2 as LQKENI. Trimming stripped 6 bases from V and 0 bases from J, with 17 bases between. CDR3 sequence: CASSGYAEATTNEKLFF. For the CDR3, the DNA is TGTGCCAGCTCCGGCTACGCCGAGGCCACAACTAATGAAAAACTGTTTTTT.

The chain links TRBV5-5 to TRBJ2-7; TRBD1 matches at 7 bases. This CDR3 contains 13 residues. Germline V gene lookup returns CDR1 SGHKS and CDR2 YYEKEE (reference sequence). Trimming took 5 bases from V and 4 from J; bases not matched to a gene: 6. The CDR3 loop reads CASRARGNYEQYF. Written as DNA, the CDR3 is TGTGCCAGCAGGGCCAGGGGGAATTACGAGCAGTACTTC.

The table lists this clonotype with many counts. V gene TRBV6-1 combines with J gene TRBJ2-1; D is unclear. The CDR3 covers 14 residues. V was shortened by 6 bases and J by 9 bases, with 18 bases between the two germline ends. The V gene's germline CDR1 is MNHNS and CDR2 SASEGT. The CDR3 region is CASRKDEPYSEQFF. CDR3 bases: TGTGCCAGCAGGAAGGACGAACCTTACTCTGAGCAGTTCTTC.

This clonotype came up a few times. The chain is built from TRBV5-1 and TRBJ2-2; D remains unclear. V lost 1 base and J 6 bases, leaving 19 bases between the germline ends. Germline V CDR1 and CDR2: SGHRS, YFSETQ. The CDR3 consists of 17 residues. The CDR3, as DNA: TGCGCCAGCAGCTTGCCGCCCCGTGGGGATATTGCCGGGGAGCTGTTTTTT. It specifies CASSLPPRGDIAGELFF. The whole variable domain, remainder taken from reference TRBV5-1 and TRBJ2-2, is KAGVTQTPRYLIKTRGQQVTLSCSPISGHRSVSWYQQTPGQGLQFLFEYFSETQRNKGNFPGRFSGRQFSNSRSEMNVSTLELGDSALYLCASSLPPRGDIAGELFFGEGSRLTVL.

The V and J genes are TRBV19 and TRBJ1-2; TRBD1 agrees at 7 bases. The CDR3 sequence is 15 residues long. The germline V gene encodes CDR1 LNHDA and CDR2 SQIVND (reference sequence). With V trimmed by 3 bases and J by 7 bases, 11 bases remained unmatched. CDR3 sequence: CASSMTQGRKSGYTF. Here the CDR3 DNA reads TGTGCCAGTAGTATGACACAGGGGCGGAAGAGTGGCTACACCTTC.

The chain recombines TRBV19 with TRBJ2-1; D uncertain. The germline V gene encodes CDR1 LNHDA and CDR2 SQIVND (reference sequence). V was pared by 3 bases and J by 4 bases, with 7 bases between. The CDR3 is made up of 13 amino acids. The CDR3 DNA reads TGTGCCAGTAGTATCTGGCAGTACAATGAGCAGTTCTTC. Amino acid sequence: CASSIWQYNEQFF.

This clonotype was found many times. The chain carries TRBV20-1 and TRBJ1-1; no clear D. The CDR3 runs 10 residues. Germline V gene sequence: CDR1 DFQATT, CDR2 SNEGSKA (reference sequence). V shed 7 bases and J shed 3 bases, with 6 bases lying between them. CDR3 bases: TGCAGTGTGGGCTACACTGAAGCTTTCTTT. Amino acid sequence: CSVGYTEAFF.

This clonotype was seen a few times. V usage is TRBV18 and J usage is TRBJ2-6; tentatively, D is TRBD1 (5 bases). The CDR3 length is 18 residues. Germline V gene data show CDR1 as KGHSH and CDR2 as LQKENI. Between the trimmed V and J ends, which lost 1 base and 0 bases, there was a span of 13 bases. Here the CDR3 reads CASSPRLTGGSGANVLTF. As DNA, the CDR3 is TGTGCCAGCTCACCACGCCTCACAGGCGGCTCTGGGGCCAACGTCCTGACTTTC.

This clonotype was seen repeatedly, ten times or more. This chain's CDR3 is CASSEWRSGNRNEQFF. In nucleotides, the CDR3 is TGTGCCAGCAGTGAATGGAGGAGCGGTAATAGGAATGAGCAGTTCTTC. V gene TRBV2 combines with J gene TRBJ2-1, with a possible D match to TRBD2 (5 bases). Germline V gene lookup returns CDR1 SNHLY and CDR2 FYNNEI. Between the trimmed V and J ends, which lost 2 bases and 7 bases, there was a span of 18 bases. The CDR3 runs to 16 residues.

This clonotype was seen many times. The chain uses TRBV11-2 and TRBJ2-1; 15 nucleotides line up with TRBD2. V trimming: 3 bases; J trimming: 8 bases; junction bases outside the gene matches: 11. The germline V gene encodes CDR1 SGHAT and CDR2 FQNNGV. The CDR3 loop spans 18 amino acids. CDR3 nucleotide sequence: TGTGCCAGCAGCTTTTGGACTAGCGGGAGGGCCGGTACGGATGAGCAGTTCTTC. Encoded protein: CASSFWTSGRAGTDEQFF.

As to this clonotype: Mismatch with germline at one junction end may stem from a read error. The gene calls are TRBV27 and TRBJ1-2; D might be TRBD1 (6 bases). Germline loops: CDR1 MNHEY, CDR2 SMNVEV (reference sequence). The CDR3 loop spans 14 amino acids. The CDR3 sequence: CAGSSRTANYGYTF. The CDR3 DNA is TGTGCCGGCAGTTCACGGACAGCAAACTATGGCTACACCTTC.

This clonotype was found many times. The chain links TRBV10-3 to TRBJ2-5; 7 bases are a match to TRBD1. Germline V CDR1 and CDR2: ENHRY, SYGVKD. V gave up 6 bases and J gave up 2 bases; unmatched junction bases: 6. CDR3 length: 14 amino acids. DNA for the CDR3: TGTGCCATCAGGAGGGGGACAGAACAAGAGACCCAGTACTTC. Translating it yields CAIRRGTEQETQYF.

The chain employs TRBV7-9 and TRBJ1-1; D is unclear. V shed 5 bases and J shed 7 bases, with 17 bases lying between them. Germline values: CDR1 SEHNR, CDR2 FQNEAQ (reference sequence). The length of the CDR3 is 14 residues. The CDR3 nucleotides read TGTGCCAGCAGCCAGTTAGGAGTAATTGATGAAGCTTTCTTT. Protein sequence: CASSQLGVIDEAFF.

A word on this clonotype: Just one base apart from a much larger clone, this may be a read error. CDR3 nucleotide sequence: TGCAGCGTTGGGTGGGGGACTCCTCAAGGTGAGCAGTTCTTC. Residues: CSVGWGTPQGEQFF. The chain links TRBV29-1 to TRBJ2-1; maybe TRBD2 (6 bases). The V end was cut by 4 bases, the J end by 9 bases, with 19 bases between. CDR3 length equals 14 residues. CDR1 SQVTM and CDR2 ANQGSEA come from the germline V gene.

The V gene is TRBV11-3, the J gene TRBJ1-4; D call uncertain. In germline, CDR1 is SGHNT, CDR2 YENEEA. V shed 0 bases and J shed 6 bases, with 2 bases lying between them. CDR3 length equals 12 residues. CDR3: CASSLEYEKLFF. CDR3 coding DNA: TGTGCCAGCAGCTTAGAGTATGAAAAACTGTTTTTT.

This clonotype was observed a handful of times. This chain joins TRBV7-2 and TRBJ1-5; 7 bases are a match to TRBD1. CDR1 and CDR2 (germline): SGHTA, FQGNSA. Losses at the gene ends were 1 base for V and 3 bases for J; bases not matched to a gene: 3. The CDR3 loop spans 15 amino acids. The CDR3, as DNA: TGTGCCAGCAGCTTAGGACAGGGATACAATCAGCCCCAGCATTTT. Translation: CASSLGQGYNQPQHF.